Presented here are 21 T cell receptor beta chains from one specimen sequenced in a study of CXCR3-negative and CXCR3-positive naive CD8 T cells. Libraries of TRB cDNA were made by 5' RACE and carried UMIs. Reanalyzing the 5' RACE reads, TCRdb keeps one entry per CDR3 protein, without DNA. Its clone listing holds roughly 100,000 distinct CDR3 sequences. Source material: naive CXCR3- CD8+ T cells from blood. Regarding subset: CD45RO-CCR7+CD27+CD95- naive CD8+ T cells lacking CXCR3 (TNR3-). These TCRs come from a human donor in good health. Some clones in this sample may be carry-over from other donors' samples.

The chain joins TRBV6-6 to TRBJ2-7; TCRdb calls TRBD2, which cannot be checked without DNA. CDR1 is MNHNY, CDR2 SVGAGI, per germline (reference sequence). The CDR3 has 14 amino acids. The CDR3 here is CASRPLGGGWEQYF.

The chain carries TRBV4-1 and TRBJ1-1; TCRdb lists TRBD1, though no DNA is available to test this call. CDR1 is MGHRA and CDR2 is YSYEKL in the germline V gene. This CDR3 contains 14 residues. This CDR3 reads CASSPREASTEAFF.

V gene TRBV4-3 combines with J gene TRBJ1-5. This CDR3 is 15 amino acids long. Germline V gene lookup returns CDR1 LGHNA and CDR2 YSLEER. CDR3 residues: CASSQETYSNQPQHF.

The gene calls are TRBV29-1 and TRBJ2-3; TCRdb reports TRBD2, a call that lacks DNA to check it against. CDR1 is SQVTM, CDR2 ANQGSEA, per germline. CDR3 length: 15 residues. CDR3: CSVIVADDSTDTQYF.

This chain connects TRBV7-6 to TRBJ1-4; without DNA, the TCRdb call of TRBD1 cannot be checked. The CDR3 length is 17 residues. Germline-derived CDR1 and CDR2 are SGHVS and FNYEAQ. CDR3 amino acids: CASSRYPPGATNEKLFF.

The chain combines TRBV4-1 with TRBJ1-5. The CDR3 has 14 amino acids. Per the germline V gene, CDR1 is MGHRA and CDR2 is YSYEKL. CDR3 in amino acids: CASSQDNSYQPQHF.

CDR3 in amino acids: CASSLGKYSYEQYF. This chain connects TRBV7-6 to TRBJ2-7. CDR3 length: 14 residues. Germline V gene lookup returns CDR1 SGHVS and CDR2 FNYEAQ.

The chain carries TRBV15 and TRBJ2-2; the D gene TCRdb calls, TRBD1, cannot be checked with no DNA. This CDR3 contains 15 residues. Germline V gives CDR1 LNHNV, CDR2 YYDKDF (reference sequence). The CDR3 here is CATSRIGQDTGELFF. Using reference TRBV15 and TRBJ2-2 for the parts outside the CDR3, the full variable domain is DAMVIQNPRYQVTQFGKPVTLSCSQTLNHNVMYWYQQKSSQAPKLLFHYYDKDFNNEADTPDNFQSRRPNTSFCFLDIRSPGLGDTAMYLCATSRIGQDTGELFFGEGSRLTVL.

The genes are TRBV7-2 and TRBJ2-3; the TRBD1 assignment by TCRdb is unverifiable without DNA. The germline CDR1 and CDR2 sequences are SGHTA and FQGNSA. This CDR3 spans 15 amino acids. The CDR3 loop is CASSLMGGLTDTQYF.

V gene TRBV12-3 or TRBV12-4 combines with J gene TRBJ2-1; the D call from TCRdb, TRBD2, cannot be confirmed without DNA. The CDR3 extends over 15 amino acids. CDR3 region: CASSTSGGLNNEQFF.

The chain recombines TRBV20-1 with TRBJ1-3. Per the germline V gene, CDR1 is DFQATT and CDR2 is SNEGSKA (reference sequence). This CDR3 is built from 15 residues. CDR3: CSARGATDSGNTIYF.

The V call is TRBV29-1, the J call TRBJ2-7; TCRdb's D gene call, TRBD1, goes unchecked for lack of DNA. The CDR3 sequence is 13 residues long. Germline V gives CDR1 SQVTM, CDR2 ANQGSEA. This CDR3 reads CSVEDDTGYEQYF.

The V call is TRBV4-3, the J call TRBJ2-1; the TCRdb D gene call, TRBD1, has no DNA to confirm it. CDR3 size: 15 residues. Germline-derived CDR1 and CDR2 are LGHNA and YSLEER. The CDR3 sequence is CASSQDDQGWSEQFF.

The V gene is TRBV20-1, the J gene TRBJ1-4; TCRdb selects TRBD1, and the lack of DNA leaves this call unchecked. From germline, CDR1 is DFQATT and CDR2 SNEGSKA (reference sequence). The CDR3 loop spans 14 amino acids. Here the CDR3 reads CSAKQQGSDEKLFF.

The genes are TRBV29-1 and TRBJ2-7. The CDR3 has 13 residues. Germline CDR1 reads SQVTM; CDR2 reads ANQGSEA. Here the CDR3 reads CSVVYGASYEQYF.

The chain couples TRBV15 to TRBJ1-1; the TCRdb D gene call, TRBD1, has no DNA to confirm it. The CDR3 contains 13 residues. Germline CDR1 reads LNHNV; CDR2 reads YYDKDF (reference sequence). The CDR3 is CATIGQGSTEAFF.

The chain has TRBV15 and TRBJ2-3; checking the TCRdb D call of TRBD1 is not possible without DNA. The length of the CDR3 is 15 residues. Germline V gene data show CDR1 as LNHNV and CDR2 as YYDKDF (reference sequence). The CDR3 reads CATRKTGTSKNTQYF. The whole variable domain, remainder taken from reference TRBV15 and TRBJ2-3, is DAMVIQNPRYQVTQFGKPVTLSCSQTLNHNVMYWYQQKSSQAPKLLFHYYDKDFNNEADTPDNFQSRRPNTSFCFLDIRSPGLGDTAMYLCATRKTGTSKNTQYFGPGTRLTVL.

V is TRBV4-1 and J is TRBJ1-5; the TCRdb call, TRBD1, lacks DNA for checking. The CDR3 loop spans 14 amino acids. CDR1 and CDR2 (germline): MGHRA, YSYEKL. The CDR3 spells CASSQGGGGQPQHF.

The genes are TRBV5-5 and TRBJ1-5; the TRBD1 assignment by TCRdb is unverifiable without DNA. CDR1 and CDR2 (germline): SGHKS, YYEKEE (reference sequence). The CDR3 extends over 14 amino acids. This CDR3 reads CASSLAGGSQPQHF.

The V and J genes are TRBV28 and TRBJ2-2; TCRdb gives TRBD1 as the D gene, but with no DNA this cannot be confirmed. This CDR3 is 15 amino acids long. CDR1 and CDR2 from the germline V gene are MDHEN and SYDVKM. CDR3 region: CASSPRAANTGELFF.

This chain links TRBV7-6 with TRBJ2-1; as DNA is missing, the TRBD1 call by TCRdb cannot be tested. The V gene's germline CDR1 is SGHVS and CDR2 FNYEAQ. CDR3 size: 15 residues. Here the CDR3 reads CASSLWGVTYNEQFF. Drawing the rest from reference TRBV7-6 and TRBJ2-1, the complete variable domain is GAGVSQSPRYKVTKRGQDVALRCDPISGHVSLYWYRQALGQGPEFLTYFNYEAQQDKSGLPNDRFSAERPEGSISTLTIQRTEQRDSAMYRCASSLWGVTYNEQFFGPGTRLTVL.